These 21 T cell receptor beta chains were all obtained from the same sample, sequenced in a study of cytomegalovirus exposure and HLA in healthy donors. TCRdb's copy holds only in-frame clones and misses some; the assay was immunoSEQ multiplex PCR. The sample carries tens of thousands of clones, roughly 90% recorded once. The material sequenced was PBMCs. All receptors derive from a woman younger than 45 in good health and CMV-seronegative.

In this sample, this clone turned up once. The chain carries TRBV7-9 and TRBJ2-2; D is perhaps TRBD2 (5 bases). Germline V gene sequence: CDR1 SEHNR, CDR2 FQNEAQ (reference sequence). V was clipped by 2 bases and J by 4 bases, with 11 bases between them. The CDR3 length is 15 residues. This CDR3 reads CASSLIRGLTGELFF. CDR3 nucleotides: TGTGCCAGCAGCTTAATCCGAGGGCTCACCGGGGAGCTGTTTTTT. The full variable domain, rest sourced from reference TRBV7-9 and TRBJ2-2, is DTGVSQNPRHKITKRGQNVTFRCDPISEHNRLYWYRQTLGQGPEFLTYFQNEAQLEKSRLLSDRFSAERPKGSFSTLEIQRTEQGDSAMYLCASSLIRGLTGELFFGEGSRLTVL.

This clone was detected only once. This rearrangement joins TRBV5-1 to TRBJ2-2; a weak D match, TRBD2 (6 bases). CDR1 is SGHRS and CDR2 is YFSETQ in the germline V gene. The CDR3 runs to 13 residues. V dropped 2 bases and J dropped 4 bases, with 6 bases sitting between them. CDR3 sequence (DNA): TGCGCCAGCAGCTTAGCGGGCACCGGGGAGCTGTTTTTT. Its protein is CASSLAGTGELFF.

CDR3 nucleotide sequence: TGTGCCAGCAGCAACCAGCGGGGGAGCACAGATACGCAGTATTTT. Protein product: CASSNQRGSTDTQYF. The chain links TRBV5-4 to TRBJ2-3, with 8 nucleotides matching TRBD2. Trimming took 4 bases from V and 0 from J; bases not matched to a gene: 4. The CDR3 covers 15 residues. Per the germline V gene, CDR1 is SGHNT and CDR2 is YYREEE (reference sequence).

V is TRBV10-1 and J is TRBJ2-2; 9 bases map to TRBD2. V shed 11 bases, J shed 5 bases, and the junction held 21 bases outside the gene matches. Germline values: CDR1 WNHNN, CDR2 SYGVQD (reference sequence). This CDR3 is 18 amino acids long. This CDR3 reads CASAGAGSSGRYTGELFF. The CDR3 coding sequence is TGCGCCTCAGCAGGGGCCGGGAGTAGCGGGAGATATACCGGGGAGCTGTTTTTT.

CDR3 amino acids: CASSELQGGTEAFF. CDR3 DNA sequence: TGTGCCAGCAGTGAATTACAAGGAGGGACTGAAGCTTTCTTT. The rearrangement links TRBV2 to TRBJ1-1; D unclear. Looked up from germline, CDR1 is SNHLY and CDR2 is FYNNEI. This CDR3 spans 14 amino acids. V was cut by 2 bases and J by 5 bases, with 12 bases left in between. Based on the CDR3 plus reference TRBV2 and TRBJ1-1, the full variable domain is EPEVTQTPSHQVTQMGQEVILRCVPISNHLYFYWYRQILGQKVEFLVSFYNNEISEKSEIFDDQFSVERPDGSNFTLKIRSTKLEDSAMYFCASSELQGGTEAFFGQGTRLTVV.

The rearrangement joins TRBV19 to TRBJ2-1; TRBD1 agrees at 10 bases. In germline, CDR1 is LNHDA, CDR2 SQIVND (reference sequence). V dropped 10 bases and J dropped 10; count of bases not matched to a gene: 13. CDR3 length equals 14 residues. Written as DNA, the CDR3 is TGTGCCACCTCCGGGACAGGGGTGAGTTGGGAGCAGTTCTTC. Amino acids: CATSGTGVSWEQFF.

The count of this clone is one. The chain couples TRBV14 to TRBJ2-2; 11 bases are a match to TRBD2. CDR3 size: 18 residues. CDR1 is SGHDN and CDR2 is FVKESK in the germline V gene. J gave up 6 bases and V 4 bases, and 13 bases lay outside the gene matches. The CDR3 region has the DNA TGTGCCAGCAGCCGAATAGCGGGAGGGTCGGGCCGGCCCGGGGAGCTGTTTTTT. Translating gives CASSRIAGGSGRPGELFF.

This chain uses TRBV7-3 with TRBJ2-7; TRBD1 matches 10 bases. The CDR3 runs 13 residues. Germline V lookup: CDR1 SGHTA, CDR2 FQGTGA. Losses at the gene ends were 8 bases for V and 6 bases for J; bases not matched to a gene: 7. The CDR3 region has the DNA TGTGCCAGCTCTCAGGGACAGGGGTCCGAGCAGTACTTC. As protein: CASSQGQGSEQYF.

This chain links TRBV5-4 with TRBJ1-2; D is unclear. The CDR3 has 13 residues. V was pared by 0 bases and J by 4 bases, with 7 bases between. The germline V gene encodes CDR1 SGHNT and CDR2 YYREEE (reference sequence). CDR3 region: CASSLAGGYGYTF. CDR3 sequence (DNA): TGTGCCAGCAGCTTGGCAGGAGGCTATGGCTACACCTTC.

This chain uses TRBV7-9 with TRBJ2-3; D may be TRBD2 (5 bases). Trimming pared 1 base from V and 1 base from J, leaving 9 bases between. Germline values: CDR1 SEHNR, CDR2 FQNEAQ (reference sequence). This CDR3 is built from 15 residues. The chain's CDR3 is CASSLDSARTDTQYF. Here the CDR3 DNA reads TGTGCCAGCAGCTTAGATAGCGCCCGCACAGATACGCAGTATTTT.

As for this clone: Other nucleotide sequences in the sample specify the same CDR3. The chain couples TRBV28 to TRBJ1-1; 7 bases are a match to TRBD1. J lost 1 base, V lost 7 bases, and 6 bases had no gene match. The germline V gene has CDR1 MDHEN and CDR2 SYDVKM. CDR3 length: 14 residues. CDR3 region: CASTPGQPNTEAFF. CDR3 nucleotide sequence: TGTGCCAGCACCCCGGGACAGCCGAACACTGAAGCTTTCTTT.

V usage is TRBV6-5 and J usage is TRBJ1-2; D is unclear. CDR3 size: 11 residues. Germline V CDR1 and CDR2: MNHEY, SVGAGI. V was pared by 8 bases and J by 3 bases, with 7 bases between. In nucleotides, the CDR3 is TGTGCCAGCGAAGGAGACTATGGCTACACCTTC. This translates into CASEGDYGYTF.

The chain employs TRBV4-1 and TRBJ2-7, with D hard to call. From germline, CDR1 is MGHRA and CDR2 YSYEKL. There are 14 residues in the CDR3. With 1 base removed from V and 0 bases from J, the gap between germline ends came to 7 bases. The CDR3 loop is CASSQGPDSYEQYF. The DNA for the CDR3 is TGCGCCAGCAGCCAAGGGCCAGACTCCTACGAGCAGTACTTC.

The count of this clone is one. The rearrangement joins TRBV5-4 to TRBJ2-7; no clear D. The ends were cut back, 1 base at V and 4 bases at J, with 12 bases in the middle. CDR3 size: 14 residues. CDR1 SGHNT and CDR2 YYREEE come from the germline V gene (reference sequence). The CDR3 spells CASSLRLDSYEQYF. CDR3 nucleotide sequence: TGTGCCAGCAGCTTGCGTCTTGACTCTTACGAGCAGTACTTC.

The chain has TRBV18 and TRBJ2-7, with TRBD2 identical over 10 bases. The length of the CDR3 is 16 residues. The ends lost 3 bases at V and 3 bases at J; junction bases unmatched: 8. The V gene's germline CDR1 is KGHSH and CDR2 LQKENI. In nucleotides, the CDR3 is TGTGCCAGCTCACCCCGTCTAGCGGGAGATCTCTACGAGCAGTACTTC. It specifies CASSPRLAGDLYEQYF.

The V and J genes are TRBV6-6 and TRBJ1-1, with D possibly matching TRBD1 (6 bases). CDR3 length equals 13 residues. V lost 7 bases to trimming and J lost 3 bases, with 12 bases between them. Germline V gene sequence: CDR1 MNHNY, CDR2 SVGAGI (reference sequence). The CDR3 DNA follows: TGTGCCAGCACCCAAGGGGGGGACACTGAAGCTTTCTTT. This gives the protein CASTQGGDTEAFF.

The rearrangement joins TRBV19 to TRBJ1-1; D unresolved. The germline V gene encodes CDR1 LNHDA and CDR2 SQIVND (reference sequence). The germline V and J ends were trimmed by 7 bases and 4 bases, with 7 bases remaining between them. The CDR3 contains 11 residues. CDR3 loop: CASKLATEAFF. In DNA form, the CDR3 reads TGTGCCAGTAAACTCGCCACTGAAGCTTTCTTT.

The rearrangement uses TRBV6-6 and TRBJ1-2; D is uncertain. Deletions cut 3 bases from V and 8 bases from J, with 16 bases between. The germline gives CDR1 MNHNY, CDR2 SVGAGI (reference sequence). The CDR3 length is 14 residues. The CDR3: CASSYQAPPRGYTF. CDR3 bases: TGTGCCAGCAGTTATCAGGCACCCCCCCGGGGCTACACCTTC.

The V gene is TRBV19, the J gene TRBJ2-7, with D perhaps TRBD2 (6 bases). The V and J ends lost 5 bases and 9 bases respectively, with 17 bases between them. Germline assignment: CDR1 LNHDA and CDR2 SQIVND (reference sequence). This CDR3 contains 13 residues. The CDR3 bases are TGTGCCAGTAGTGATAGCAGAGGGGACTTGCAGTACTTC. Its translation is CASSDSRGDLQYF.

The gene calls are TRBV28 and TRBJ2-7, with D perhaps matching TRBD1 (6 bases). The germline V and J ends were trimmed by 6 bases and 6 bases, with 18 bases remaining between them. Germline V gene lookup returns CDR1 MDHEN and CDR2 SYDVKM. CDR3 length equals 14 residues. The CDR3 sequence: CASSLEGDTAEQYF. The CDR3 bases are TGTGCCAGCAGCTTAGAGGGGGACACGGCCGAGCAGTACTTC.

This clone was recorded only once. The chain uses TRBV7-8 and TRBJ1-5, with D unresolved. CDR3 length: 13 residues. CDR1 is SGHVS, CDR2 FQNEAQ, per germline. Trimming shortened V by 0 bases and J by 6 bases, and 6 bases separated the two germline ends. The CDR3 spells CASSLALSQPQHF. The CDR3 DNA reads TGTGCCAGCAGCTTAGCGTTGAGTCAGCCCCAGCATTTT.